A single sample gave rise to the 17 T cell receptor beta chains below, sequenced in a study of T cells after yellow fever vaccination. TCRdb processed the 5' RACE reads anew with MiXCR; each CDR3 protein has one entry. The profile shows approximately 550,000 distinct CDR3 sequences, 15% to 20% of them singletons. Sample: PBMCs, taken 15 days after the yellow fever booster vaccination. The receptors shown here come from a man younger than 40 who received the YFV17D yellow fever vaccine.

Of note for this clonotype: A much more abundant neighbour one base away suggests this may be a read error. The chain is built from TRBV6-1 and TRBJ2-5; TRBD2 matches at 11 bases. The CDR3 extends over 16 amino acids. The germline V gene has CDR1 MNHNS and CDR2 SASEGT. CDR3 nucleotides: TGTGCCAGCACACCTCGGACTAGCGGGTCCCAAGAGAGCCAGTACTTC. This encodes CASTPRTSGSQESQYF.

The chain couples TRBV7-2 to TRBJ1-5; D is perhaps TRBD1 (5 bases). Trimming shortened V by 1 base and J by 1 base, and 11 bases separated the two germline ends. The CDR3 runs to 16 residues. Germline V gene data show CDR1 as SGHTA and CDR2 as FQGNSA. This CDR3 reads CASSLVGRGSNQPQHF. DNA of the CDR3: TGTGCCAGCAGCTTAGTCGGTAGGGGCAGCAATCAGCCCCAGCATTTT.

J is TRBJ2-3 and V is TRBV12-5; 7 bases fit TRBD1. CDR1 and CDR2 from the germline V gene are LGHNT and FRNRAP. V shed 6 bases, J shed 4 bases, and the junction held 7 bases outside the gene matches. This CDR3 has 14 amino acids. CDR3 DNA sequence: TGTGCTAGTGGCCCGGGACAGACTTCAGATACGCAGTATTTT. This sequence encodes CASGPGQTSDTQYF.

Here the CDR3 reads CASSFGSSEDEQYF. CDR3 nucleotides: TGTGCCAGCAGCTTCGGGTCCAGCGAGGACGAGCAGTACTTC. This chain joins TRBV7-2 and TRBJ2-7; no definite D call. This CDR3 spans 14 amino acids. Per the germline V gene, CDR1 is SGHTA and CDR2 is FQGNSA. The germline V and J ends were trimmed by 3 bases and 5 bases, with 14 bases remaining between them.

The chain is built from TRBV30 and TRBJ1-2; 10 bases map to TRBD1. The ends lost 5 bases at V and 5 bases at J; junction bases unmatched: 14. Germline CDR1 reads GTSNPN; CDR2 reads SVGIG (reference sequence). The CDR3 extends over 16 amino acids. CDR3 in DNA: TGTGCCTGGGCAACCTACAATAGGGGACAGGGGTATGGCTACACCTTC. It yields the protein CAWATYNRGQGYGYTF.

This clonotype was observed a few times. V is TRBV24-1 and J is TRBJ2-7; no firm D call. CDR1 KGHDR and CDR2 SFDVKD come from the germline V gene. Trimming took off 6 bases at V and 2 bases at J, with 10 bases between the two ends. The CDR3 extends over 13 amino acids. CDR3 coding DNA: TGTGCCACCAGTACAGCCGACCCCTACGAGCAGTACTTC. Its protein is CATSTADPYEQYF.

V usage is TRBV20-1 and J usage is TRBJ2-7, with a weak D call TRBD1 (5 bases). Trimming cost V 5 bases and J 2 bases, with 13 bases left between them. CDR3 length equals 13 residues. The germline V gene has CDR1 DFQATT and CDR2 SNEGSKA (reference sequence). CDR3 loop: CSAPWTPPYEQYF. The CDR3 nucleotides read TGCAGTGCTCCTTGGACACCCCCCTACGAGCAGTACTTC.

This clonotype came up a few times. The rearrangement links TRBV29-1 to TRBJ2-3; 7 bases are shared with TRBD2. J lost 2 bases, V lost 6 bases, and 2 bases had no gene match. The CDR3 is 12 amino acids. CDR1 and CDR2 (germline): SQVTM, ANQGSEA. The CDR3 DNA follows: TGCAGCGTAACTAGCGCCACAGATACGCAGTATTTT. As protein: CSVTSATDTQYF.

The CDR3 region has the DNA TGCAGCGTTGCCCAGGGCGGGGAAAATGAGCAGTTCTTC. This sequence encodes CSVAQGGENEQFF. The V gene is TRBV29-1, the J gene TRBJ2-1; D possibly corresponds to TRBD2 (6 bases). V shed 4 bases and J shed 7 bases, with 14 bases lying between them. CDR1 is SQVTM and CDR2 is ANQGSEA in the germline V gene. This CDR3 region has 13 residues.

This chain uses TRBV9 with TRBJ2-7; 13 bases align to TRBD2. The CDR3 runs to 16 residues. Germline CDR1 SGDLS, CDR2 YYNGEE. Losses at the gene ends were 1 base for V and 9 bases for J; bases not matched to a gene: 10. The CDR3 sequence: CASSVTPTSGRAVQYF. As DNA, the CDR3 is TGTGCCAGCAGCGTAACCCCAACTAGCGGGAGGGCGGTGCAGTACTTC.

The chain carries TRBV4-2 and TRBJ2-3, with D unclear. V was clipped by 0 bases and J by 6 bases, with 7 bases between them. The germline V gene encodes CDR1 LGHNA and CDR2 YNFKEQ. The length of the CDR3 is 13 residues. The CDR3 loop reads CASSQEPWDTQYF. The CDR3 bases are TGTGCCAGCAGCCAAGAACCGTGGGATACGCAGTATTTT.

The chain couples TRBV28 to TRBJ2-3; 11 bases agree with TRBD2. V trimming: 3 bases; J trimming: 2 bases; junction bases outside the gene matches: 1. The V gene's germline CDR1 is MDHEN and CDR2 SYDVKM. The CDR3 is 15 residues long. As DNA, the CDR3 is TGTGCCAGCAGTTTTAGCGGGAGGGTCACAGATACGCAGTATTTT. Translation: CASSFSGRVTDTQYF.

This clonotype was seen a few times. This chain links TRBV10-3 with TRBJ2-7, with 8 bases fitting TRBD1. CDR1 and CDR2 from the germline V gene are ENHRY and SYGVKD. V shed 1 base and J 2 bases; nucleotides not matched to a gene: 7. This CDR3 region has 16 residues. CDR3 sequence: CAISEFPGQVTYEQYF. As DNA, the CDR3 is TGTGCCATCAGTGAGTTCCCGGGACAGGTAACCTACGAGCAGTACTTC.

The J gene is TRBJ2-5, the V gene TRBV4-2, with D possibly TRBD2 on 6 matching bases. Germline V gene sequence: CDR1 LGHNA, CDR2 YNFKEQ. Deletions cut 0 bases from V and 6 bases from J, with 11 bases between. The CDR3 has 14 amino acids. DNA of the CDR3: TGTGCCAGCAGCCAAGATTTTGGGGGGAAGACCCAGTACTTC. This codes for CASSQDFGGKTQYF.

This clonotype was recorded a few times. The V call is TRBV29-1, the J call TRBJ2-7; D not certain. With 4 bases removed from V and 1 base from J, the gap between germline ends came to 11 bases. In germline, CDR1 is SQVTM, CDR2 ANQGSEA. This CDR3 spans 13 amino acids. The CDR3 coding sequence is TGCAGCGTTGTTTACCAAAAGTCCTACGAGCAGTACTTC. Protein sequence: CSVVYQKSYEQYF.

This clonotype has more than one count but fewer than ten. This chain links TRBV29-1 with TRBJ2-4, with 7 bases matching TRBD1. V was clipped by 4 bases and J by 0 bases; unmatched bases: 9. The germline gives CDR1 SQVTM, CDR2 ANQGSEA. This CDR3 contains 16 residues. The CDR3 DNA follows: TGCAGCGTTGTGGTACTGGGACAGCCAGCCAAAAACATTCAGTACTTC. Protein: CSVVVLGQPAKNIQYF.

This clonotype was counted a few times. The J gene is TRBJ2-3, the V gene TRBV12-3 or TRBV12-4, with D hard to call. This CDR3 has 14 residues. Trimming removed 5 bases at V and 2 bases at J, with 11 bases between. The CDR3: CASSPTGPTDTQYF. Written as DNA, the CDR3 is TGTGCCAGCAGTCCGACTGGTCCCACAGATACGCAGTATTTT.